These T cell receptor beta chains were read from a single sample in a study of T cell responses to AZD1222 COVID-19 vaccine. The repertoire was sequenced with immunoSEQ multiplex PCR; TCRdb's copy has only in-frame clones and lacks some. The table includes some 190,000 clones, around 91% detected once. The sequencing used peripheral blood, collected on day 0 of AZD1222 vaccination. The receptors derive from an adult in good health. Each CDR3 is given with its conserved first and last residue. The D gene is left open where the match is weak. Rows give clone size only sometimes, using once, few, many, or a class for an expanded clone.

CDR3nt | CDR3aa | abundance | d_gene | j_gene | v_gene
TGCGCCAGCAGCTTGGCCCCTGGGGAGCGCTACGAGCAGTACTTC | CASSLAPGERYEQYF | few | NA | TRBJ2-7 | TRBV5-1
TGTGCCAGCTCACTCCAGGACAGTTCTGGAAACACCATATATTTT | CASSLQDSSGNTIYF | NA | NA | TRBJ1-3 | TRBV18
TGTGCCAGCAGCTCGCCGGACTCCGTAACCTACAATGAGCAGTTCTTC | CASSSPDSVTYNEQFF | NA | NA | TRBJ2-1 | TRBV7-8
TGTGCCAGTAGCCCCCCTTATAGCAATCAGCCCCAGCATTTT | CASSPPYSNQPQHF | NA | NA | TRBJ1-5 | TRBV19
TGTGCCAGCAGCCCCGGCCGGGCGGTTGGCCATGAGCAGTTCTTC | CASSPGRAVGHEQFF | few | NA | TRBJ2-1 | TRBV13
TGCGCCAGCAGCCAAGACCCCCCCCGGACAGGGAGCTACGAGCAGTACTTC | CASSQDPPRTGSYEQYF | few | TRBD1 | TRBJ2-7 | TRBV4-3
TGTGCCAGCAGCCCCTTTGGGGGGGATGCCGATACGCAGTATTTT | CASSPFGGDADTQYF | NA | TRBD2 | TRBJ2-3 | TRBV11-3
TGTGCCAGCAGCTCCCTCCTCGGTGAAGCTTTCTTT | CASSSLLGEAFF | NA | NA | TRBJ1-1 | TRBV7-8
TGCGCCAGCAGCCAAGATCCCGTGCAGGGGGGTGAAAAACTGTTTTTT | CASSQDPVQGGEKLFF | once | TRBD1 | TRBJ1-4 | TRBV4-3
TGTGCCAGCAGCCCAATCAACTCGGACACCATATATTTT | CASSPINSDTIYF | NA | NA | TRBJ1-3 | TRBV9
TGCAGCGTTGCCAGAAGCGGGGACGAGACCCAGTACTTC | CSVARSGDETQYF | NA | TRBD2 | TRBJ2-5 | TRBV29-1
TGTGCCAGCGGACCCGACGGGAACACCGGGGAGCTGTTTTTT | CASGPDGNTGELFF | NA | NA | TRBJ2-2 | TRBV6-5
TGCGCCAGCAGCCTGGACACTTACGAGCAGTACTTC | CASSLDTYEQYF | NA | NA | TRBJ2-7 | TRBV5-1
TGTGCCTGGACCCCTAGGACACCGAACACTGAAGCTTTCTTT | CAWTPRTPNTEAFF | NA | NA | TRBJ1-1 | TRBV30
TGTGCCAGCAGGCGGGGGACCTCTAGCACAGATACGCAGTATTTT | CASRRGTSSTDTQYF | NA | TRBD2 | TRBJ2-3 | TRBV6-5
TGTGCCAGCAGCCTACTGGCGGGGAACACTGAAGCTTTCTTT | CASSLLAGNTEAFF | NA | NA | TRBJ1-1 | TRBV7-3
TGTGCCAGCAGCTTGGGGATTAATCAGCCCCAGCATTTT | CASSLGINQPQHF | NA | NA | TRBJ1-5 | TRBV5-8
TGCAGTGCCAAGGGGACAGTTGACTACACCTTC | CSAKGTVDYTF | NA | TRBD1 | TRBJ1-2 | TRBV20-1
TGCAGTGCTCCTGAGAACACTGAAGCTTTCTTT | CSAPENTEAFF | once | NA | TRBJ1-1 | TRBV20-1
TGTGCCAGCAGCGTAAACGGCAGGGACGAGACCCAGTACTTC | CASSVNGRDETQYF | few | NA | TRBJ2-5 | TRBV9
TGCGCCAGCAGCTCTAGCAGGGGAAGCACAGATACGCAGTATTTT | CASSSSRGSTDTQYF | NA | NA | TRBJ2-3 | TRBV4-1
TGTGCCACCACCCAGGGATACGAGCAGTACTTC | CATTQGYEQYF | NA | NA | TRBJ2-7 | TRBV19
TGTGCCACCAGCCTACGCTCCTACAATGAGCAGTTCTTC | CATSLRSYNEQFF | once | NA | TRBJ2-1 | TRBV15
TGTGCCAGCAGTACCGAACAGGGAACTTCACCCCTCCACTTT | CASSTEQGTSPLHF | once | NA | TRBJ1-6 | TRBV6-2/TRBV6-3
TGTGCCAGCAGCGTTAACCACGGCACGACTGGAAACACCATATATTTT | CASSVNHGTTGNTIYF | NA | NA | TRBJ1-3 | TRBV9
TGCGCCAGCAGCCACAACCCGGGACAGTCTATCAATGAGCAGTTCTTC | CASSHNPGQSINEQFF | NA | TRBD1 | TRBJ2-1 | TRBV4-1
TGTGCCAGCAGTTTATTCCATGAAGCTTTCTTT | CASSLFHEAFF | NA | NA | TRBJ1-1 | TRBV28
TGTGCCAGCAGCTCGAACCTCTTCCGGCAGGGTCCCTACGAGCAGTACTTC | CASSSNLFRQGPYEQYF | NA | NA | TRBJ2-7 | TRBV7-9
TGTGCCAGCAGCTTAGATCTAGCGGGGTACTATAGCACAGATACGCAGTATTTT | CASSLDLAGYYSTDTQYF | NA | TRBD2 | TRBJ2-3 | TRBV7-8
TGTGCACGACTGGTGGACTTGGCGCAGTATTTT | CARLVDLAQYF | NA | NA | TRBJ2-3 | TRBV12-5
TGTGCCTGGAGAGCCACGGGACAGAAAAACACTGAAGCTTTCTTT | CAWRATGQKNTEAFF | NA | TRBD1 | TRBJ1-1 | TRBV30
TGTGCCAGCAGCTCCGGACAGGCAGCTCCAGGTGAGCAGTTCTTC | CASSSGQAAPGEQFF | NA | TRBD1 | TRBJ2-1 | TRBV5-4
TGTGCCAGCAGTTTAGGGTCCAGGCCGTTTGAAAAACTGTTTTTT | CASSLGSRPFEKLFF | once | NA | TRBJ1-4 | TRBV28
TGCGCCAGCAGCTTAGACATTGAAGAGACCCAGTACTTC | CASSLDIEETQYF | NA | NA | TRBJ2-5 | TRBV5-1
TGTGCCAGCAGTTACAGGAGGTTTGATTCACCCCTCCACTTT | CASSYRRFDSPLHF | few | NA | TRBJ1-6 | TRBV6-5
TGTGCCAGCAGTTACTTGACTGAAGAGACCCAGTACTTC | CASSYLTEETQYF | NA | NA | TRBJ2-5 | TRBV6-5
TGTGCAAGTCGCTCCCCCTGGTCCAGGACATACTATGGCTACACCTTC | CASRSPWSRTYYGYTF | NA | NA | TRBJ1-2 | TRBV12-2
TGTGCCACCAGCAGAGATACCGGTCGGAATCAGCCCCAGCATTTT | CATSRDTGRNQPQHF | NA | NA | TRBJ1-5 | TRBV15
TGTGCCTGGAGTCCCCAGGGGCTGAACTCTGGAAACACCATATATTTT | CAWSPQGLNSGNTIYF | NA | NA | TRBJ1-3 | TRBV30
TGTGCCAGCAGTTTACGAGCGGGGGGCGCATCCTACGAGCAGTACTTC | CASSLRAGGASYEQYF | NA | TRBD2 | TRBJ2-7 | TRBV27
TGCGCCAGCAGCCAAGAGCCAGGGGGCTTAAACATTCAGTACTTC | CASSQEPGGLNIQYF | NA | TRBD1 | TRBJ2-4 | TRBV4-1
TGTGCCAGCAGCACCGGGGCAGCTTTATATGGCTACACCTTC | CASSTGAALYGYTF | NA | NA | TRBJ1-2 | TRBV11-1
TGTGCCAGCAGTGGGGATAGGGGCACCGGGGAGCTGTTTTTT | CASSGDRGTGELFF | NA | NA | TRBJ2-2 | TRBV2
TGTGCCAGCAGCCCCTTAGGGTCCGGGGAGCTGTTTTTT | CASSPLGSGELFF | NA | NA | TRBJ2-2 | TRBV9
TGTGCCAGTTTCACGCAGGGGCTCTACGGCTACACCTTC | CASFTQGLYGYTF | NA | NA | TRBJ1-2 | TRBV19
TGTGCCAGCAGCTTGGGAATCGCCTACGAGCAGTACTTC | CASSLGIAYEQYF | NA | NA | TRBJ2-7 | TRBV7-2
TGTGCCAGCAGCGTAGCGAATGTTGACCCGAATGGCTACACCTTC | CASSVANVDPNGYTF | NA | NA | TRBJ1-2 | TRBV9